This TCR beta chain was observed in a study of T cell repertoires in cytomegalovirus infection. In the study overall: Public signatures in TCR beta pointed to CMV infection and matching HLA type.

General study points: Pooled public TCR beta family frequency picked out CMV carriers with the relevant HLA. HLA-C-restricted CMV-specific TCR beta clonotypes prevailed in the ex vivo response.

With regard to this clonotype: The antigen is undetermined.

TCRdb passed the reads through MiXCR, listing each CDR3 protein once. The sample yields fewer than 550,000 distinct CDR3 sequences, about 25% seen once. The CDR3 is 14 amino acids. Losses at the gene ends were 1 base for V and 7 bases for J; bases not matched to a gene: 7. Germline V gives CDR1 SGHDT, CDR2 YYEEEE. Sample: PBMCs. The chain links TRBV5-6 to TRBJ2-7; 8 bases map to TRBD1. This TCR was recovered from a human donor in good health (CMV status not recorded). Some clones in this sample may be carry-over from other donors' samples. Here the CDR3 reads CASSLRPTGGEQYF. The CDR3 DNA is TGTGCCAGCAGCTTGAGGCCAACAGGGGGTGAGCAGTACTTC.